This T cell receptor (beta chain) was sequenced for a study of Ad26.COV2.S vaccination and SARS-CoV-2 variants. This table comes from immunoSEQ multiplex PCR, and its TCRdb copy is limited to in-frame clones, with some not included. The sample holds roughly 300,000 clones; around 89% are singletons and the top ten take approximately 4.5%. Noted treatment: 15 to 20 received Ad26.COV2.S at low or high dose, single or two shots; 5 received placebo; per-sample allocation not given. On day 63 after the first injection, vaccine and placebo recipients gave samples. This CDR3 is built from 15 residues. The V segment lost 6 bases and the J segment 5 bases; nucleotides outside the gene matches: 9. CDR1 MDHEN and CDR2 SYDVKM come from the germline V gene.

The sequenced sample was peripheral blood, obtained in a trial of Ad26.COV2.S vaccine versus placebo. The receptor's source is a person aged 18-60 years who received the Ad26.COV2.S COVID-19 vaccine or a placebo. The chain combines TRBV28 with TRBJ2-5; 10 bases are shared with TRBD2. The CDR3 bases are TGTGCCAGCAGGAGCGGGAGGGGGCGATGGGAGACCCAGTACTTC. The encoded protein is CASRSGRGRWETQYF. Using reference TRBV28 and TRBJ2-5 for the parts outside the CDR3, the full variable domain is DVKVTQSSRYLVKRTGEKVFLECVQDMDHENMFWYRQDPGLGLRLIYFSYDVKMKEKGDIPEGYSVSREKKERFSLILESASTNQTSMYLCASRSGRGRWETQYFGPGTRLLVL.